This TCR beta chain originates from a study of chemoradiotherapy in HPV16-positive cancers. At the level of the study: Candidate HPV-specific clones and shared TCR motifs came from a couple of HPV16-positive patients.

The assay was immunoSEQ multiplex PCR, and TCRdb's table has in-frame clones only and misses some. The sample includes 8,300 or so clones, approximately 70% of them seen just once. A remark on this clone: No antigen is known for it.

Study findings and constraints: Non-HPV-specific T cells did not expand in tumors during treatment, whereas candidate HPV-specific clones and E7-related motifs did. In HPV16-positive patients, HPV-responsive T-cell expansion tracked better recurrence-free survival.

The germline gives CDR1 MGHRA, CDR2 YSYEKL. Trimming took 3 bases from V and 1 from J; bases not matched to a gene: 10. There are 18 residues in the CDR3. This receptor was obtained from a human donor with HPV-associated anogenital cancer. The sample here was tumor tissue, taken from a patient who underwent chemoradiotherapy. The genes are TRBV4-1 and TRBJ2-2; 8 positions agree with TRBD1. As DNA, the CDR3 is TGCGCCAGCAGCCATAGGGTTTTAGGGACAGGGAACACCGGGGAGCTGTTTTTT. It yields the protein CASSHRVLGTGNTGELFF.